The text below deals with one T cell receptor beta chain. Its antigen is unidentified. These data originate in a study of shared clonotypes between healthy human individuals. Overall study results and limits: Generally, naive subsets came out with larger estimated richness than memory subsets. Blood alone was sampled, and tissue repertoires likely differ.

The deep-level immunoSEQ assay was used. Source study methods: Quality scores were absent from the junction-only immunoSEQ sequences, so filtering differed. Profiled with immunoSEQ multiplex PCR; TCRdb holds only in-frame clones, not every one. V and J calls and clone size are copied from that table; D and trimming were computed from the DNA. The sample lists some 800,000 clones, nearly 95% occurring once. Only CD45RO-negative cells positively selected for CCR7 counted as naive CD8 cells, so terminally differentiated effector memory CD45RA+ cells were excluded. The germline V and J ends were trimmed by 7 bases and 2 bases, with 4 bases remaining between them. This CDR3 region has 12 residues. Germline assignment: CDR1 SGDLS and CDR2 YYNGEE.

The chain has TRBV9 and TRBJ2-6; D gene uncertain. Sequencing was done on a sample of naive CD8+ T cells sorted from blood. The receptor was isolated from a man aged 30-40 years in good health. CDR3: CASLTGANVLTF. CDR3 bases: TGTGCCAGCCTGACTGGGGCCAACGTCCTGACTTTC. Full variable domain (rest looked up from reference TRBV9 and TRBJ2-6): DSGVTQTPKHLITATGQRVTLRCSPRSGDLSVYWYQQSLDQGLQFLIQYYNGEERAKGNILERFSAQQFPDLHSELNLSSLELGDSALYFCASLTGANVLTFGAGSRLTVL.